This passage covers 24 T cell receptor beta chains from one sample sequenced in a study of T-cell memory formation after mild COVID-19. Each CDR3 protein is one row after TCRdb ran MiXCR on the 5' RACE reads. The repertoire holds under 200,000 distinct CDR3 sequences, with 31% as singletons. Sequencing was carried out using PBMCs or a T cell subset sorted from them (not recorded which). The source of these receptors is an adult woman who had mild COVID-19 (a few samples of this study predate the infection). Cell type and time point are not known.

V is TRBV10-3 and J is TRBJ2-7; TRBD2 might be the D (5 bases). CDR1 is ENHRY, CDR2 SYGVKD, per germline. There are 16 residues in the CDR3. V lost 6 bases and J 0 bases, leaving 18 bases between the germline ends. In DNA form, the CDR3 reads TGTGCCATCAGGGGGTCCAGTGGGAGCAGCTCCTACGAGCAGTACTTC. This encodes CAIRGSSGSSSYEQYF.

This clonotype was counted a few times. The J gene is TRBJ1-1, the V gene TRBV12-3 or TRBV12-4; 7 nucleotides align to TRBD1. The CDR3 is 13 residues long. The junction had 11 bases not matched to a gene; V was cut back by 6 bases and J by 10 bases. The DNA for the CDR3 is TGTGCCAGCAGCTTGAAAGCGACAGGGACAGCTTTCTTT. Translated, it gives CASSLKATGTAFF.

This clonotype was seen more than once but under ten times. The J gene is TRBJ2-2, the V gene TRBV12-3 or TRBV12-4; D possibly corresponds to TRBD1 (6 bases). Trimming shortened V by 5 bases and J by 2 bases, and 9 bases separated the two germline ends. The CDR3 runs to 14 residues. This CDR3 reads CASSQQGNTGELFF. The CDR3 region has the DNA TGTGCCAGCAGTCAACAGGGAAACACCGGGGAGCTGTTTTTT.

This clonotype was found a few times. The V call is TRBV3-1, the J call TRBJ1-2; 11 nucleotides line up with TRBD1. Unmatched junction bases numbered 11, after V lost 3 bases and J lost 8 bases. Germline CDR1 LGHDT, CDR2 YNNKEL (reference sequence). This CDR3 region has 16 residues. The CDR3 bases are TGTGCCAGCAGCCACTTTGGACAGGGGGCCCATGGGGGCTACACCTTC. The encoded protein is CASSHFGQGAHGGYTF.

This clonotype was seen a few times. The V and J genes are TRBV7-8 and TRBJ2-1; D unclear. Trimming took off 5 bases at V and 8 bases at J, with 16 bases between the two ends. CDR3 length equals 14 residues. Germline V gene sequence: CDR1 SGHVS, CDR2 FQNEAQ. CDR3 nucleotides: TGTGCCAGCAGCCCCCGTAAGGGTGTCCATGAGCAGTTCTTC. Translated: CASSPRKGVHEQFF.

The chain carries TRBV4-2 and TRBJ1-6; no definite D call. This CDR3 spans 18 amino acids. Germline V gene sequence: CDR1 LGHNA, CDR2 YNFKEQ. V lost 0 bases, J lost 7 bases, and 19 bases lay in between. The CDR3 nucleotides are TGTGCCAGCAGCCAAGATTCTTCGCGACAAATAAGGAATTCACCCCTCCACTTT. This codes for CASSQDSSRQIRNSPLHF.

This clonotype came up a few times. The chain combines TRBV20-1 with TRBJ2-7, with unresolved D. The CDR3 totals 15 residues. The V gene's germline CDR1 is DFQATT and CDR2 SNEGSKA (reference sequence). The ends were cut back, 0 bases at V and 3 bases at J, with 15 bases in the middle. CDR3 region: CSARDLRFPDYEQYF. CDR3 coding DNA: TGCAGTGCTAGAGATCTGCGGTTCCCGGACTACGAGCAGTACTTC.

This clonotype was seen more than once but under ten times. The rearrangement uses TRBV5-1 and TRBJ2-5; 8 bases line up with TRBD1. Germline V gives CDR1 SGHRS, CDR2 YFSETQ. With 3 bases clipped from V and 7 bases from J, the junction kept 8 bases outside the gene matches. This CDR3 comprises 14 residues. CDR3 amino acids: CASSSPGQGGTQYF. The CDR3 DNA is TGCGCCAGCAGCTCACCAGGACAGGGTGGGACCCAGTACTTC.

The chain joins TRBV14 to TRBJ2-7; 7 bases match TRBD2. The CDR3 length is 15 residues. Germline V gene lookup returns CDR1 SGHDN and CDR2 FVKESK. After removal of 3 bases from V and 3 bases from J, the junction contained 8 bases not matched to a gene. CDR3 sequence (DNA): TGTGCCAGCAGCCAGTCGGGACTAACTCTCTACGAGCAGTACTTC. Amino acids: CASSQSGLTLYEQYF.

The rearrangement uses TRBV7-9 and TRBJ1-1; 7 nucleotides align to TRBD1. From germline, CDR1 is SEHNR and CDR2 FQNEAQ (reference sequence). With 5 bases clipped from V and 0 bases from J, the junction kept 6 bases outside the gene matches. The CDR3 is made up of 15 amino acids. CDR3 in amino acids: CASSPTTGVNTEAFF. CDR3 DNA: TGTGCCAGCAGCCCAACTACAGGGGTGAACACTGAAGCTTTCTTT.

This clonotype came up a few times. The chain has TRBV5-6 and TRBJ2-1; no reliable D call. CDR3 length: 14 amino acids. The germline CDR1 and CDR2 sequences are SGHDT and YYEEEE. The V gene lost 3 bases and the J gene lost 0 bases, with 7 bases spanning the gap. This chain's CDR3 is CASSYLFSYNEQFF. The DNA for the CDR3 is TGTGCCAGCAGCTACCTCTTCTCCTACAATGAGCAGTTCTTC.

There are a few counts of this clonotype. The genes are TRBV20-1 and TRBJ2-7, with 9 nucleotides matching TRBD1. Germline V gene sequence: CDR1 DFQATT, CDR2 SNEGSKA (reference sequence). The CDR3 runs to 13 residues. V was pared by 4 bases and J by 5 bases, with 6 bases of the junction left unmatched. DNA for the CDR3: TGCAGTGCTATAGGGACAGGGATACACGAGCAGTACTTC. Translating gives CSAIGTGIHEQYF.

CDR3 loop: CASSQGARGVDEQFF. For the CDR3, the DNA is TGCGCCAGCAGCCAAGGAGCCCGGGGGGTGGATGAGCAGTTCTTC. This chain links TRBV4-3 with TRBJ2-1, with TRBD2 matching over 7 bases. There are 15 residues in the CDR3. Looked up from germline, CDR1 is LGHNA and CDR2 is YSLEER. Trimming at V came to 1 base and at J to 8 bases, leaving 8 bases not matched to a gene.

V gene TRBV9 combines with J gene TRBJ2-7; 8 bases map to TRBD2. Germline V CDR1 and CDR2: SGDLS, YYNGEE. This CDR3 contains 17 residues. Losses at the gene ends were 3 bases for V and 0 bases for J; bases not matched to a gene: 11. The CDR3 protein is CASSAGWREDFSYEQYF. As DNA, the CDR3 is TGTGCCAGCAGCGCGGGATGGCGGGAGGACTTCTCCTACGAGCAGTACTTC.

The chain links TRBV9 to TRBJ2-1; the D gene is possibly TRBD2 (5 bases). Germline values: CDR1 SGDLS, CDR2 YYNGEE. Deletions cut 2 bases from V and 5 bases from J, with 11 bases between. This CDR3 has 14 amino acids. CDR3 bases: TGTGCCAGCAGCGTGTACGGGATCGACAATGAGCAGTTCTTC. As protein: CASSVYGIDNEQFF. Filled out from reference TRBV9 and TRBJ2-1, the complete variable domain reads DSGVTQTPKHLITATGQRVTLRCSPRSGDLSVYWYQQSLDQGLQFLIQYYNGEERAKGNILERFSAQQFPDLHSELNLSSLELGDSALYFCASSVYGIDNEQFFGPGTRLTVL.

In DNA form, the CDR3 reads TGTGCCAGCAGCGATCAGGGGGAGAATACCTACGAGCAGTACTTC. Amino acid sequence: CASSDQGENTYEQYF. The chain recombines TRBV6-6 with TRBJ2-7, with 7 bases aligning to TRBD1. CDR1 and CDR2 (germline): MNHNY, SVGAGI (reference sequence). The CDR3 sequence is 15 residues long. J lost 2 bases, V lost 6 bases, and 10 bases had no gene match.

The CDR3 spells CASSLAGALYNEQFF. CDR3 nucleotides: TGTGCCAGCAGCTTAGCAGGGGCTCTCTACAATGAGCAGTTCTTC. The chain recombines TRBV7-8 with TRBJ2-1, with TRBD1 as a possible D gene (5 bases). V was trimmed by 0 bases and J by 3 bases, leaving 9 bases between them. Germline CDR1 and CDR2: SGHVS and FQNEAQ. This CDR3 is built from 15 residues. The complete variable domain, with remaining parts taken from reference TRBV7-8 and TRBJ2-1, reads GAGVSQSPRYKVAKRGQDVALRCDPISGHVSLFWYQQALGQGPEFLTYFQNEAQLDKSGLPSDRFFAERPEGSVSTLKIQRTQQEDSAVYLCASSLAGALYNEQFFGPGTRLTVL.

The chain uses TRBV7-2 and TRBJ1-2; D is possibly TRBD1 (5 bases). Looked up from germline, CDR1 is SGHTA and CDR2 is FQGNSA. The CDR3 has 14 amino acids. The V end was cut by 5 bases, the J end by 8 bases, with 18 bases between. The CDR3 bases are TGTGCCAGCAGCCGGACAAGTGAACCGGGAGGCTACACCTTC. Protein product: CASSRTSEPGGYTF.

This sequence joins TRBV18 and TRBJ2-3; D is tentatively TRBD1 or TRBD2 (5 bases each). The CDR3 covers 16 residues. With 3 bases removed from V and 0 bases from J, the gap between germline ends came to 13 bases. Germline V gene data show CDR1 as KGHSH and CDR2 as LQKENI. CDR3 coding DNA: TGTGCCAGCTCACCGACCGGGACGCTAAGCACAGATACGCAGTATTTT. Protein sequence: CASSPTGTLSTDTQYF. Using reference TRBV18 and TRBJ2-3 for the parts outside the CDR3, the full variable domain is NAGVMQNPRHLVRRRGQEARLRCSPMKGHSHVYWYRQLPEEGLKFMVYLQKENIIDESGMPKERFSAEFPKEGPSILRIQQVVRGDSAAYFCASSPTGTLSTDTQYFGPGTRLTVL.

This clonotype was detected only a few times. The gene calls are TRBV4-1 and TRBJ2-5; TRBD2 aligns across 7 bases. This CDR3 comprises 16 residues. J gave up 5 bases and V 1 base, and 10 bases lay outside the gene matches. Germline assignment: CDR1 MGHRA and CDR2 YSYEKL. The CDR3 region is CASSQGPLAAMETQYF. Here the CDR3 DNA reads TGCGCCAGCAGCCAAGGACCCCTAGCGGCCATGGAGACCCAGTACTTC.

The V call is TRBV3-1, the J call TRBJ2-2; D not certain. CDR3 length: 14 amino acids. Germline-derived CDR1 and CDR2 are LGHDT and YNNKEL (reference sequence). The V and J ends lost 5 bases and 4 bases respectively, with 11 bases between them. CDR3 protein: CASSTRTGTGELFF. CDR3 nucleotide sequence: TGTGCCAGCAGCACTCGGACCGGCACCGGGGAGCTGTTTTTT.

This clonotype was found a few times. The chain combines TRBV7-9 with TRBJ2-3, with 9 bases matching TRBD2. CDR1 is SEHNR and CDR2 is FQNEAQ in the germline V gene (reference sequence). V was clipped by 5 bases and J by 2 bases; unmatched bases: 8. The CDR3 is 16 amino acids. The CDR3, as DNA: TGTGCCAGCAGCCCCGGGACTAGCCACTACACAGATACGCAGTATTTT. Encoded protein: CASSPGTSHYTDTQYF.

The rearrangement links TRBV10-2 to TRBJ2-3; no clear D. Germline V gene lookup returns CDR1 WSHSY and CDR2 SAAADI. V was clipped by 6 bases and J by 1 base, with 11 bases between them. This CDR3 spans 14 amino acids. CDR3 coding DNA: TGCGCCAGCAGCAAGTTCGTAGGCACAGATACGCAGTATTTT. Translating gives CASSKFVGTDTQYF.

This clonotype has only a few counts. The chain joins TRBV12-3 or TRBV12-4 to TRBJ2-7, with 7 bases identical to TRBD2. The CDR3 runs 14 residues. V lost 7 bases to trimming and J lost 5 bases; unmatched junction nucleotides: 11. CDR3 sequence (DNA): TGTGCCAGCACCCCTGGCCCGACTAGCAACGAGCAGTACTTC. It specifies CASTPGPTSNEQYF.